This T cell receptor (beta chain) was documented in a study of control samples from healthy donors and cancer patients. CDR1 is MGHDK and CDR2 is SYGVNS in the germline V gene. CDR3 length: 14 amino acids. V lost 2 bases and J lost 4, with 12 bases in between. Data came from immunoSEQ multiplex PCR; TCRdb stores just in-frame clones and leaves some out. The sample includes about 180,000 clones, almost 90% seen only once; the top ten take roughly 1.3%. This receptor was obtained from a woman aged 50 to 60 in good health. V and J are TRBV25-1 and TRBJ2-7; D is ambiguous. The sample consisted of blood. The CDR3 spells CASSEPTSPYEQYF. The CDR3 coding sequence is TGTGCCAGCAGTGAACCGACCTCCCCGTACGAGCAGTACTTC.